The 19 T cell receptor beta chains in this list originate from one sample, sequenced in a study of shared clonotypes between healthy human individuals. The protocol was immunoSEQ multiplex PCR, while the TCRdb copy is restricted to in-frame clones and leaves out a portion. The sample has 2,500,000 or so clones, less than 95% seen once. The material sequenced was naive CD4+ T cells from PBMCs. Subset described: CD45RA+ positively selected. These receptors were collected from a man between 18 and 29 years old in good health. Some clones in this sample may be carry-over from other donors' samples.

The sample holds one count of this clone. For the CDR3, the DNA is TGTGCCAGCAGCTTAGGAGGTCCTAGCTTGACGTACGAGCAGTACTTC. It specifies CASSLGGPSLTYEQYF. This chain connects TRBV7-8 to TRBJ2-7, with a possible D match to TRBD2 (5 bases). There are 16 residues in the CDR3. Germline CDR1 and CDR2: SGHVS and FQNEAQ. The V end lost 1 base, the J end lost 4 bases, and 17 bases lay between the germline ends.

The V gene is TRBV28, the J gene TRBJ1-2; D may be TRBD1 (6 bases). Trimming stripped 4 bases from V and 4 bases from J, with 16 bases between. The CDR3 runs to 15 residues. Germline values: CDR1 MDHEN, CDR2 SYDVKM. CDR3 nucleotide sequence: TGTGCCAGCAGTTCCCCGGAGGGGGGGGCCTATGGCTACACCTTC. It specifies CASSSPEGGAYGYTF.

The CDR3 coding sequence is TGCGCCAGCAGCTTGGAGGCAGGGGTGGGAGATACGCAGTATTTT. Encoded protein: CASSLEAGVGDTQYF. The genes are TRBV5-1 and TRBJ2-3; tentative D call: TRBD1 (6 bases). The CDR3 is 15 residues long. The V gene lost 0 bases and the J gene lost 5 bases, with 13 bases spanning the gap. In germline, CDR1 is SGHRS, CDR2 YFSETQ.

This chain uses TRBV25-1 with TRBJ1-4; D perhaps matches TRBD1 (6 bases). This CDR3 is built from 15 residues. Germline V gene data show CDR1 as MGHDK and CDR2 as SYGVNS. V lost 9 bases, J lost 7 bases, and 21 bases lay in between. CDR3 DNA sequence: TGTGCCAGTACCCCAAGGGGGGCGCAAGGTGAAAAACTGTTTTTT. As protein: CASTPRGAQGEKLFF.

This rearrangement joins TRBV6-6 to TRBJ2-2; D not resolved. The CDR3 sequence is 14 residues long. The germline CDR1 and CDR2 sequences are MNHNY and SVGAGI (reference sequence). Trimming left V 9 bases short and J 1 base short, with 12 bases between. CDR3 sequence reads: CASIKTLNTGELFF. As DNA, the CDR3 is TGTGCCAGTATCAAGACACTGAACACCGGGGAGCTGTTTTTT.

The table lists this clone with a count of one. This rearrangement joins TRBV7-9 to TRBJ2-1, with 8 nucleotides matching TRBD2. Germline CDR1 and CDR2: SEHNR and FQNEAQ (reference sequence). V lost 5 bases and J lost 3; bases outside the gene matches: 9. The CDR3 consists of 16 residues. In nucleotides, the CDR3 is TGTGCCAGCAGCCCCCGGGGAACTAGCGGCTACAATGAGCAGTTCTTC. This gives the protein CASSPRGTSGYNEQFF.

The rearrangement joins TRBV28 to TRBJ1-2, with D uncertain. The germline CDR1 and CDR2 sequences are MDHEN and SYDVKM. The length of the CDR3 is 15 residues. V shed 4 bases and J shed 5 bases, with 17 bases lying between them. The CDR3 loop is CASSSASGVRYGYTF. DNA of the CDR3: TGTGCCAGCAGTTCGGCGTCCGGGGTAAGGTATGGCTACACCTTC.

The chain carries TRBV5-1 and TRBJ2-1; 13 bases are shared with TRBD2. CDR1 and CDR2 from the germline V gene are SGHRS and YFSETQ. The CDR3 consists of 20 residues. Trimming at V came to 4 bases and at J to 1 base, leaving 14 bases not matched to a gene. In nucleotides, the CDR3 is TGCGCCAGCAGCCCGGGTCTACTAGCGGGAGGGCCCTCGTCCTACAATGAGCAGTTCTTC. Translated, it gives CASSPGLLAGGPSSYNEQFF.

The V call is TRBV27, the J call TRBJ1-1; D gene ambiguous. The length of the CDR3 is 13 residues. Trimming shortened V by 3 bases and J by 1 base, and 6 bases separated the two germline ends. Germline loops: CDR1 MNHEY, CDR2 SMNVEV (reference sequence). CDR3 region: CASSFISNTEAFF. Here the CDR3 DNA reads TGTGCCAGCAGTTTTATCTCGAACACTGAAGCTTTCTTT.

J is TRBJ2-5 and V is TRBV7-2, with 8 bases matching TRBD1. The germline V gene has CDR1 SGHTA and CDR2 FQGNSA. With V trimmed by 3 bases and J by 5 bases, 8 bases remained unmatched. The CDR3 consists of 15 residues. As DNA, the CDR3 is TGTGCCAGCAGCTTGAGGCAGGGGGCGGGGGAGACCCAGTACTTC. As protein: CASSLRQGAGETQYF.

The rearrangement links TRBV18 to TRBJ2-1; 14 bases line up with TRBD2. Trimming removed 7 bases from V and 7 bases from J; junction bases left unmatched: 12. Germline CDR1 is KGHSH and CDR2 is LQKENI. The CDR3 runs 17 residues. CDR3 region: CASLQTPGLAGVNEQFF. The DNA of the CDR3 is TGTGCCAGCTTGCAGACCCCGGGACTAGCGGGGGTTAATGAGCAGTTCTTC.

This clone was observed once. Additional DNA sequences in this sample encode the identical CDR3. The chain is built from TRBV7-2 and TRBJ2-5; no firm D call. V lost 3 bases and J 5 bases, leaving 7 bases between the germline ends. CDR1 is SGHTA, CDR2 FQGNSA, per germline. This CDR3 contains 12 residues. The CDR3, as DNA: TGTGCCAGCAGCTTGGGTAGGGAGACCCAGTACTTC. Its protein is CASSLGRETQYF.

Comment on this clone: The same CDR3 arises from other DNA sequences in this sample as well. The genes are TRBV28 and TRBJ1-2, with a possible D match to TRBD1 (6 bases). Trimming removed 2 bases from V and 6 bases from J, with 10 bases in between. Germline values: CDR1 MDHEN, CDR2 SYDVKM. The CDR3 spans 13 residues. This chain's CDR3 is CASSLRGLNGYTF. The CDR3 nucleotides are TGTGCCAGCAGTTTAAGGGGGTTGAATGGCTACACCTTC.

This chain links TRBV19 with TRBJ2-7, with 10 bases aligning to TRBD2. The CDR3 is 15 amino acids. Trimming took 4 bases from V and 0 from J; bases not matched to a gene: 3. Germline CDR1 is LNHDA and CDR2 is SQIVND (reference sequence). The CDR3: CASSTSGSHSYEQYF. DNA of the CDR3: TGTGCCAGTAGTACTAGCGGGAGTCACTCCTACGAGCAGTACTTC.

This rearrangement joins TRBV14 to TRBJ2-3; D is unclear. Germline CDR1 and CDR2: SGHDN and FVKESK. V lost 1 base and J lost 6, with 17 bases in between. The CDR3 contains 16 residues. The CDR3 protein is CASSQGRQRRIDTQYF. The DNA for the CDR3 is TGTGCCAGCAGCCAAGGGCGCCAGCGACGAATCGATACGCAGTATTTT.

This chain connects TRBV7-2 to TRBJ2-7; 7 bases are shared with TRBD2. Germline lookup yields CDR1 SGHTA and CDR2 FQGNSA. This CDR3 is 15 amino acids long. V was pared by 2 bases and J by 3 bases, with 7 bases of the junction left unmatched. The CDR3 DNA reads TGTGCCAGCAGCTTAAACGGGGGGAGCATCTACGAGCAGTACTTC. This encodes CASSLNGGSIYEQYF.

CDR3 protein: CASSLTALTYNEQFF. DNA of the CDR3: TGTGCCAGCAGCTTAACAGCGCTAACCTACAATGAGCAGTTCTTC. This chain joins TRBV7-3 and TRBJ2-1; no reliable D call. CDR1 is SGHTA and CDR2 is FQGTGA in the germline V gene. The length of the CDR3 is 15 residues. Trimming removed 0 bases from V and 2 bases from J, with 8 bases in between.

The chain is built from TRBV4-1 and TRBJ2-7; TRBD2 matches 10 bases. Germline V gene data show CDR1 as MGHRA and CDR2 as YSYEKL. The CDR3 extends over 16 amino acids. V lost 0 bases, J lost 2 bases, and 4 bases stayed unmatched. The CDR3 loop is CASSQDGLAETYEQYF. The CDR3 nucleotides read TGCGCCAGCAGCCAAGATGGACTAGCGGAAACCTACGAGCAGTACTTC.

The CDR3 DNA follows: TGTGCCAGCAGCTTGGAGGGGACAGTTAACACCGGGGAGCTGTTTTTT. Protein product: CASSLEGTVNTGELFF. The chain employs TRBV5-5 and TRBJ2-2; 7 nucleotides agree with TRBD1. The germline gives CDR1 SGHKS, CDR2 YYEKEE (reference sequence). The trim removed 0 bases at V and 2 bases at J, leaving 4 bases unmatched. This CDR3 comprises 16 residues.